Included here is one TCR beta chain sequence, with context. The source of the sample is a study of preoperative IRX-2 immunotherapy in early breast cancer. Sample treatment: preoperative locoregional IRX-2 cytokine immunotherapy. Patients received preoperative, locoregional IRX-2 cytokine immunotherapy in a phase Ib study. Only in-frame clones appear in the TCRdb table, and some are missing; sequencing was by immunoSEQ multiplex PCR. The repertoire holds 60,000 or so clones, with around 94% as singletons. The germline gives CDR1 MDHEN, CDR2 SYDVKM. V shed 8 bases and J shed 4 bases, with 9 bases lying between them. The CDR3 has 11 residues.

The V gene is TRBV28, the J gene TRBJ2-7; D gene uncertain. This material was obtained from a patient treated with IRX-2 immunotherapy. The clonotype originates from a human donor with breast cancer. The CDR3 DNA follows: TGTGCCAGCGGCCTGGGTTACGAGCAGTACTTC. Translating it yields CASGLGYEQYF.